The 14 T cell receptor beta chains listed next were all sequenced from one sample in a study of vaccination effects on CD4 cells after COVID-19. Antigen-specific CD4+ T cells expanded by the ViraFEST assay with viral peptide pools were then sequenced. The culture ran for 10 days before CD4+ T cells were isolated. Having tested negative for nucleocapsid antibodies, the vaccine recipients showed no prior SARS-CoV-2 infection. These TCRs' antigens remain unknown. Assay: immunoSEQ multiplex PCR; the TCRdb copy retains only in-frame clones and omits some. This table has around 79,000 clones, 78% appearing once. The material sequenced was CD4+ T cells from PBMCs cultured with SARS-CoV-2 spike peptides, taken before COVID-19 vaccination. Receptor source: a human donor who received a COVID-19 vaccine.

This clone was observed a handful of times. CDR3 nucleotide sequence: TGTGCCACCAGTGATTCCTCGCGGGGGGGGCAAGCTTTCTTT. It translates to CATSDSSRGGQAFF. The rearrangement links TRBV24-1 to TRBJ1-1, with a weak D call TRBD1 (6 bases). The V and J ends lost 2 bases and 9 bases respectively, with 15 bases between them. The CDR3 is made up of 14 amino acids. Germline values: CDR1 KGHDR, CDR2 SFDVKD.

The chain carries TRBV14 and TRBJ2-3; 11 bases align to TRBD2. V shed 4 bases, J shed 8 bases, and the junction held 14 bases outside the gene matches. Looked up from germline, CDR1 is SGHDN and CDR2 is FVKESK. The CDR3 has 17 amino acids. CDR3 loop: CASSPLAGGGLRATQYF. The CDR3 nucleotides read TGTGCCAGCAGCCCCTTAGCGGGGGGGGGCTTAAGGGCTACGCAGTATTTT.

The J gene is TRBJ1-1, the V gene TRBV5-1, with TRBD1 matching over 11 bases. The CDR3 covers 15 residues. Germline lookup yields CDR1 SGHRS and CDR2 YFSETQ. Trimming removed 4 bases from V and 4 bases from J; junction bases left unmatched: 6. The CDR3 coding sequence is TGCGCCAGCAGCAACCTAGGACAGGGGGCCACTGAAGCTTTCTTT. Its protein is CASSNLGQGATEAFF.

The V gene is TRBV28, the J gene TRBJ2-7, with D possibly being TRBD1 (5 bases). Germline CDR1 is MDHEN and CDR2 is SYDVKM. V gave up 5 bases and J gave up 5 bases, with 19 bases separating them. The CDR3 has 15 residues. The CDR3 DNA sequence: TGTGCCAGCAGTGCCCATTCTACAGGAATCCACGAGCAGTACGTC. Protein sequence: CASSAHSTGIHEQYV.

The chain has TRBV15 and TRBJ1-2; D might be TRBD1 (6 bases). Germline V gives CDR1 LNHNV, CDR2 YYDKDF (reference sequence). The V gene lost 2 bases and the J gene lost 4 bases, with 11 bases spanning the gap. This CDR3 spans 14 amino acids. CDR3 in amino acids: CATSRREGGYGYTF. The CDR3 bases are TGTGCCACCAGCAGAAGAGAGGGGGGCTATGGCTACACCTTC. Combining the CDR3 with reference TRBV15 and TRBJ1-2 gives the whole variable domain DAMVIQNPRYQVTQFGKPVTLSCSQTLNHNVMYWYQQKSSQAPKLLFHYYDKDFNNEADTPDNFQSRRPNTSFCFLDIRSPGLGDTAMYLCATSRREGGYGYTFGSGTRLTVV.

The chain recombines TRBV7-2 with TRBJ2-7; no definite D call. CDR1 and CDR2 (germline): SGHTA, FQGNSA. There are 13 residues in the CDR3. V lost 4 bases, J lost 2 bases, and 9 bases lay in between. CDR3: CASSSPPTYEQYV. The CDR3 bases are TGTGCCAGCAGCTCGCCCCCTACCTACGAGCAGTACGTC.

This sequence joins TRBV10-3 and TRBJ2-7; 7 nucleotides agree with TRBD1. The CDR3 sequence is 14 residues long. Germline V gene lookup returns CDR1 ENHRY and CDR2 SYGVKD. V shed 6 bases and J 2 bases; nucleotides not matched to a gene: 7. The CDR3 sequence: CAIRRDSTAYEQYV. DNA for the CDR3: TGTGCCATCAGGAGGGACAGTACGGCCTACGAGCAGTACGTC.

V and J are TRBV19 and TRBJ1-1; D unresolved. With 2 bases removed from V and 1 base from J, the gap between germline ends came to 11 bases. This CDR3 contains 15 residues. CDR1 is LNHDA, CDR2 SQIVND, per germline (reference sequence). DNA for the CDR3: TGTGCCAGTAGTATAAAGCTGGGAACGAACACTGAAGCTTTCTTT. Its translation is CASSIKLGTNTEAFF.

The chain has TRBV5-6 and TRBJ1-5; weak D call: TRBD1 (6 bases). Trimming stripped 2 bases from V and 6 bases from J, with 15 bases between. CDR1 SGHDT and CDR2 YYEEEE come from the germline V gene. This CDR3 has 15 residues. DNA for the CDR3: TGTGCCAGCAGCTTAACAGGGATCGGAGCTCAGCCCCAGCATTTT. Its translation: CASSLTGIGAQPQHF. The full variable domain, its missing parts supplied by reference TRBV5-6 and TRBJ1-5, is DAGVTQSPTHLIKTRGQQVTLRCSPKSGHDTVSWYQQALGQGPQFIFQYYEEEERQRGNFPDRFSGHQFPNYSSELNVNALLLGDSALYLCASSLTGIGAQPQHFGDGTRLSIL.

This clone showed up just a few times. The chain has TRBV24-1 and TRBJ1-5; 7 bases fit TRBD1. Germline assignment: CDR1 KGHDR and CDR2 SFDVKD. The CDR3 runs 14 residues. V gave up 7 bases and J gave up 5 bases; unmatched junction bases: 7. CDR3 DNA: TGTGCCACCAGCCTGACAGGGTACGATCAGCCCCAGCATTTT. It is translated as CATSLTGYDQPQHF.

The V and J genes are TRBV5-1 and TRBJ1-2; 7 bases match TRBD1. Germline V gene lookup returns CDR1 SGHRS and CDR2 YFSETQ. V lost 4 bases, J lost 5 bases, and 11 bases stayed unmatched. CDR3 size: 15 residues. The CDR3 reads CASSTGQPEVYGYTF. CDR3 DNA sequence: TGCGCCAGCAGCACGGGACAGCCAGAAGTTTATGGCTACACCTTC.

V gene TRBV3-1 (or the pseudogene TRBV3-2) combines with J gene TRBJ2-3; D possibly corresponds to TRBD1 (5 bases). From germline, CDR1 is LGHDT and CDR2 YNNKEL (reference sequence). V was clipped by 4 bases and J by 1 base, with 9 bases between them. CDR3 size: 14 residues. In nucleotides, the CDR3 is TGTGCCAGCAGCCGCCTACAGGGCACAGATACGCAGTATTTT. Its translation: CASSRLQGTDTQYF.

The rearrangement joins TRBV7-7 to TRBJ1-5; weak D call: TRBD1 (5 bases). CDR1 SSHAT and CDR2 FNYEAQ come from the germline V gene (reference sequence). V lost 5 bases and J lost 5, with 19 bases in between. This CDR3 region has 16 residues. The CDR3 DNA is TGTGCCAGCAGCCCACCCCGTCACCCGGGGGATCAGCCCCAGCATTTT. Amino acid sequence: CASSPPRHPGDQPQHF.

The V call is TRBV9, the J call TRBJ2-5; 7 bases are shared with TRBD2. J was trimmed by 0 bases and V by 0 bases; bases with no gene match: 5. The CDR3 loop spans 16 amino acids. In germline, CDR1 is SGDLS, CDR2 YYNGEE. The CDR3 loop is CASSVGGGGDQETQYF. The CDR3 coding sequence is TGTGCCAGCAGCGTAGGTGGTGGGGGGGACCAAGAGACCCAGTACTTC.